This T cell receptor beta chain emerged from a study of T cells in Graves' hyperthyroidism and ophthalmopathy (dated by TCRdb to between 2017 and 2020). The study in broad terms: Peripheral blood was sampled at the time of initial diagnosis, prior to any treatment. In addition, the study compared T-cell repertoires in thyroid tissue and in blood from roughly 6 Graves' hyperthyroidism patients. The paper describes TCR Vbeta CDR3 sequencing of 120 to 150 peripheral blood samples, made up of some 42 ophthalmopathy patients, some 80 hyperthyroidism patients and about 17 progressor patients. To identify TCR V-J signatures that set the groups apart, the researchers used a discovery cohort of about a hundred patients, made up of under 45 with Graves' ophthalmopathy and some 58 with stable Graves' hyperthyroidism. An independent validation cohort of fewer than 20 hyperthyroidism patients and 15 or so patients who later progressed to ophthalmopathy tested prospective prediction of ophthalmopathy. After sampling, hyperthyroidism patients received methimazole starting at 30 mg daily, and ophthalmopathy patients received high-dose intravenous methylprednisolone. The 75 to 100 discovery patients were randomly divided into training and test sets at a 7:3 ratio.

Stable Graves' hyperthyroidism was defined as no progression to ophthalmopathy during 18 months of follow-up. Hyperthyroidism patients were aged 18 to 65 years and newly diagnosed, with disease duration of less than 2 months. The study excluded patients with uncontrolled infections, other autoimmune diseases, pregnancy or lactation. Diagnoses relied on clinical symptoms, serum thyroxine and TRAb, thyroid ultrasound and orbital computed tomography. PBMCs were separated from 10 ml of fresh peripheral blood using Ficoll-Paque density gradient centrifugation. Total RNA was extracted with Trizol reagent, and quality was checked on an Agilent 2100 Bioanalyzer. The CDR1 and CDR2 encoded by the germline V gene are SGHVS and FQNEAQ. The CDR3 holds 16 amino acids from the cysteine to the phenylalanine. The sequence is cut down to CDR3 DNA, 48 bases in frame from base 1. The trim is 5 bases for V and 2 bases for J, with a gap of 15 bases between the germline ends.

The TCR beta CDR3 regions were amplified from RNA transcripts. For the first round of RT-PCR on the TCR CDR3, the HTBI primer set was used together with the Qiagen OneStep RT-PCR kit. Libraries were constructed in a second round of multiplex PCR, after which size selection and purification were performed. Sequencing of the libraries was done on an Illumina HiSeq2000 using paired-end 100 bp reads. The published analysis was carried out like this. SOAPnuke was used to process the raw data, removing reads that contained adapters or uncalled bases, had a mean Phred below 15, or lacked an exact match to the constant primer or identifier. High-quality paired reads were merged using COPE v1.2.5, and each unique nucleotide sequence was defined as a clonotype. MiTCR v1.1 was used to align clonotypes to the IMGT TRBV, TRBD and TRBJ reference segments. The analysis included only V-J combinations with a frequency above 0.0001, which together covered 99.2% of the repertoires. The TCS score was defined as the ratio of F50 (clonal expansion) to E x V (chaos), calculated using BLOSUM62-based TCRdist between CDR3 peptides within each V-J. Welch's t-statistics and random forest reduced around 520 V-J features to 13, which were used in a naive Bayes classifier (R e1071). The public sequencing data were trimmed at Q25 with fastp and processed into clonotypes with MiXCR by TCRdb, which kept only in-frame beta chains. Here each entry gathers all rows of one CDR3 protein and keeps the most common genes and DNA. The V and J calls follow TCRdb's processing rather than the paper's. This sample lists hundreds of thousands of distinct CDR3 sequences; about 13% were detected once. The top ten hold 9.2% of the sample.

The research as a whole found: Most expanded thyroid clonotypes (frequency above 0.001) were also detected in blood, a finding suggesting that blood repertoires may reflect thyroid immune responses. During validation, the model predicted progression to ophthalmopathy a median of roughly 7.1 months ahead of onset, with more than 60% sensitivity and around 72% specificity. Sample size was not statistically predetermined, and investigators were not blinded to group allocation. A 13 V-J signature model separated ophthalmopathy from stable hyperthyroidism, with approximately 87% sensitivity and 81.08% specificity in cross-validation and 80%/75% in testing.

At least ten counts were recorded for this clonotype. This clone's antigen is unknown. No quality values exist for individual bases; no much larger clone is one base distant. The receptor's source is a woman younger than 30 with Graves' hyperthyroidism. The rearrangement joined TRBV7-8 to TRBJ2-2, with the D call perhaps TRBD1 or TRBD2, as 5 bases match in each case. Sequencing was carried out using blood. The sequenced DNA is TGTGCCAGCAGCCCTGCTGGGGGTACAAACACCGGGGAGCTGTTTTTT. Translated, it gives CASSPAGGTNTGELFF. With all but the CDR3 taken from the reference TRBV7-8 and TRBJ2-2 genes, the full variable domain is: GAGVSQSPRYKVAKRGQDVALRCDPISGHVSLFWYQQALGQGPEFLTYFQNEAQLDKSGLPSDRFFAERPEGSVSTLKIQRTQQEDSAVYLCASSPAGGTNTGELFFGEGSRLTVL.